Below, one T cell receptor (beta chain) is given with its context. Antigen: not known. The data stem from a study of tumor-infiltrating lymphocytes in primary liver carcinoma. Study details: The patients, men and women alike, were aged 30 to 69 years. Stage T1-T3 N0M0 and a size of 4.2 to 10 cm characterized the tumors. The number of productive TCRbeta reads per sample ranged from roughly 3.65 to 7.5 million and was similar across tissue types. General study findings and limits: Between tumor regions, pairs overlapped more than tumor-adjacent and tumor-blood pairs did.

The source of the blood RNA was unsorted whole blood, and germline DNA was extracted as well. Germline lookup yields CDR1 SGHDT and CDR2 YYEEEE. Trimming took off 3 bases at V and 9 bases at J, with 10 bases between the two ends. CDR3 length equals 12 residues. The input was 450 to 500 ng total RNA; TCR beta cDNA was made from it with a constant-region primer. Amplification in three nested multiplex PCR rounds with slightly modified ARM-PCR gave rise to TCR beta libraries. TRBV1-TRBV30 forward primers paired with a C-beta reverse primer drove the first two PCR rounds, around 9 cycles each. TCRdb recomputed calls from the multiplex PCR reads with MiXCR, one row per CDR3 protein. Found here are just over 300,000 distinct CDR3 sequences, nearly 60% of them singletons; the top ten hold over 15%.

The specimen sequenced was peripheral blood. This clonotype originated in a woman in her twenties or thirties with primary liver carcinoma and hepatitis B virus infection. This chain joins TRBV5-6 and TRBJ2-1; no definite D call. The CDR3 loop reads CASSSGPAEQFF. Written as DNA, the CDR3 is TGTGCCAGCAGCTCCGGGCCCGCTGAGCAGTTCTTC.